Listed here are 25 T cell receptor beta chains from one sample, sequenced in a study of blood T cells in healthy people across ages. Next came a second PCR, run for roughly 6 to 11 cycles, which used a sample-barcoded 5' primer along with a J-beta primer mix. TCRdb re-derived calls from the 5' RACE reads in MiXCR, one entry per CDR3 protein. The data contain hundreds of thousands of distinct CDR3 sequences, more than 20% of them seen just once; the ten biggest clones take up about 3.6%. The sequencing input was blood. These receptors came from a man aged 65 to 79 in good health.

V and J are TRBV13 and TRBJ2-1; 11 nucleotides line up with TRBD2. The end of the DNA fits TRBJ2-7 better, so the J call may be wrong. CDR3 size: 17 residues. Germline-derived CDR1 and CDR2 are PRHDT and FYEKMQ (reference sequence). As DNA, the CDR3 is TGTGCCAGCAGCTCAAACCCCGGGACTAGCGGCTCCTACGAGCAGTACTTC. Encoded protein: CASSSNPGTSGSYEQYF.

This clonotype was recorded many times. The chain couples TRBV20-1 to TRBJ2-7, with D possibly matching TRBD2 (6 bases). Looked up from germline, CDR1 is DFQATT and CDR2 is SNEGSKA (reference sequence). V was shortened by 3 bases and J by 5 bases, with 11 bases between the two germline ends. The CDR3 consists of 12 residues. CDR3 protein: CSARASGHEQYF. The CDR3 nucleotides read TGCAGTGCTAGGGCAAGCGGGCACGAGCAGTACTTC.

V is TRBV9 and J is TRBJ2-1, with 10 bases fitting TRBD2. The CDR3 loop spans 15 amino acids. The J segment lost 7 bases and the V segment lost 1 base, leaving 5 bases of the junction unmatched. The germline V gene encodes CDR1 SGDLS and CDR2 YYNGEE. DNA of the CDR3: TGTGCCAGCAGCGTACTAGCGGGAGCATTGAATGAGCAGTTCTTC. The encoded protein is CASSVLAGALNEQFF. Supplemented by reference TRBV9 and TRBJ2-1, the full variable domain reads DSGVTQTPKHLITATGQRVTLRCSPRSGDLSVYWYQQSLDQGLQFLIQYYNGEERAKGNILERFSAQQFPDLHSELNLSSLELGDSALYFCASSVLAGALNEQFFGPGTRLTVL.

The rearrangement links TRBV29-1 to TRBJ1-1; tentatively, D is TRBD1 (5 bases). Germline-derived CDR1 and CDR2 are SQVTM and ANQGSEA. The CDR3 loop spans 12 amino acids. V was clipped by 7 bases and J by 4 bases, with 13 bases between them. CDR3 amino acids: CSGLGHLTEAFF. The DNA of the CDR3 is TGCAGCGGGCTTGGACACCTCACTGAAGCTTTCTTT.

A few counts support this clonotype. The chain employs TRBV9 and TRBJ2-5, with 11 positions matching TRBD1. Matching the DNA end better, TRBJ2-1 makes the J call doubtful. Germline loops: CDR1 SGDLS, CDR2 YYNGEE. This CDR3 is 17 amino acids long. The CDR3 here is CASRDNPGQGGPGEQFF. Written as DNA, the CDR3 is TGTGCCAGCAGGGACAATCCGGGACAGGGGGGCCCAGGGGAGCAGTTCTTC.

This clonotype was recorded a few times. The V call is TRBV3-1, the J call TRBJ2-5; D gene uncertain. The end of the DNA aligns better with TRBJ2-7, so the J call may be wrong. Germline CDR1 is LGHDT and CDR2 is YNNKEL (reference sequence). The CDR3 length is 12 residues. The CDR3 sequence: CASSQDLHEQYF. The CDR3 region has the DNA TGTGCCAGCAGCCAAGATCTCCACGAGCAGTACTTC.

The rearrangement links TRBV15 to TRBJ1-5; unclear D gene. V shed 0 bases and J shed 6 bases, with 6 bases lying between them. Germline V gives CDR1 LNHNV, CDR2 YYDKDF (reference sequence). The CDR3 has 13 amino acids. CDR3 protein: CATSRDDGQPQHF. CDR3 sequence (DNA): TGTGCCACCAGCAGAGATGATGGTCAGCCCCAGCATTTT.

This clonotype turned up a few times. The chain joins TRBV25-1 to TRBJ1-1; possible D gene TRBD1, 6 bases. Germline CDR1 and CDR2: MGHDK and SYGVNS. The CDR3 has 14 amino acids. V dropped 7 bases and J dropped 1 base, with 13 bases sitting between them. CDR3 in amino acids: CASTLSGANTEAFF. The CDR3, as DNA: TGTGCCAGCACCCTGTCGGGGGCGAACACTGAAGCTTTCTTT.

The rearrangement uses TRBV4-3 and TRBJ2-3; D is uncertain. V was pared by 0 bases and J by 3 bases, with 10 bases between. The germline CDR1 and CDR2 sequences are LGHNA and YSLEER. This CDR3 comprises 15 residues. The CDR3: CASSQEGYTTDTQYF. CDR3 bases: TGCGCCAGCAGCCAAGAGGGGTACACAACAGATACGCAGTATTTT.

J is TRBJ1-3 and V is TRBV9, with D unclear. CDR3 length: 15 amino acids. With 4 bases removed from V and 0 bases from J, the gap between germline ends came to 11 bases. CDR1 and CDR2 (germline): SGDLS, YYNGEE. The CDR3 reads CASSSGDSSGNTIYF. The CDR3 bases are TGTGCCAGCAGCTCCGGGGATAGCTCTGGAAACACCATATATTTT.

There are a few counts of this clonotype. CDR3 nucleotide sequence: TGTGCCACCAGTGATTTAGCGGGAGGCGCAGATACGCAGTATTTT. It is translated as CATSDLAGGADTQYF. The chain uses TRBV24-1 and TRBJ2-3; 9 positions agree with TRBD2. From germline, CDR1 is KGHDR and CDR2 SFDVKD. With 1 base clipped from V and 4 bases from J, the junction kept 2 bases outside the gene matches. The CDR3 has 15 residues.

CDR3 region: CASSQDSGPTYEQYF. CDR3 nucleotide sequence: TGTGCCAGCAGCCAAGACAGCGGGCCAACCTACGAGCAGTACTTC. The V gene is TRBV3-1, the J gene TRBJ2-7; D is possibly TRBD2 (6 bases). The CDR3 loop spans 15 amino acids. The germline CDR1 and CDR2 sequences are LGHDT and YNNKEL (reference sequence). Trimming shortened V by 0 bases and J by 2 bases, and 11 bases separated the two germline ends.

The CDR3 reads CASSKGQEIYGYTF. As DNA, the CDR3 is TGCGCCAGCAGCAAAGGACAGGAAATATATGGCTACACCTTC. The V and J genes are TRBV5-1 and TRBJ1-2; 7 bases align to TRBD1. CDR3 length: 14 residues. The germline gives CDR1 SGHRS, CDR2 YFSETQ. V shed 4 bases and J 5 bases; nucleotides not matched to a gene: 8. Together with reference TRBV5-1 and TRBJ1-2, the CDR3 gives the full variable domain: KAGVTQTPRYLIKTRGQQVTLSCSPISGHRSVSWYQQTPGQGLQFLFEYFSETQRNKGNFPGRFSGRQFSNSRSEMNVSTLELGDSALYLCASSKGQEIYGYTFGSGTRLTVV.

This clonotype was seen many times. CDR3 DNA sequence: TGCAGTGTAGCCGGGACAGGGATCTACGAGCAGTACTTC. Translated, it gives CSVAGTGIYEQYF. The chain combines TRBV29-1 with TRBJ2-7; 9 bases are a match to TRBD1. The CDR3 contains 13 residues. Germline V CDR1 and CDR2: SQVTM, ANQGSEA.

V gene TRBV15 combines with J gene TRBJ2-7; D unresolved. The CDR3 covers 14 residues. The V gene lost 4 bases and the J gene lost 3 bases, with 13 bases spanning the gap. From germline, CDR1 is LNHNV and CDR2 YYDKDF (reference sequence). Here the CDR3 reads CATSTDSGLYEQYF. The CDR3 bases are TGTGCCACCAGCACCGACTCAGGTCTCTACGAGCAGTACTTC.

CDR3 protein: CASSRQRPTTVQETQYF. The DNA of the CDR3 is TGTGCCAGCAGTAGACAGCGACCAACGACAGTACAAGAGACCCAGTACTTC. The V gene is TRBV2, the J gene TRBJ2-5; D is possibly TRBD1 (5 bases). This CDR3 has 17 amino acids. Germline lookup yields CDR1 SNHLY and CDR2 FYNNEI. The ends were cut back, 5 bases at V and 2 bases at J, with 21 bases in the middle.

Here the CDR3 reads CASREGQGGGYTF. DNA of the CDR3: TGCGCCAGCAGAGAGGGACAGGGAGGCGGCTACACCTTC. V gene TRBV5-1 combines with J gene TRBJ1-2; 9 nucleotides agree with TRBD1. The germline V gene encodes CDR1 SGHRS and CDR2 YFSETQ. Germline trimming cut 5 bases from V and 8 bases from J; bases unmatched to any gene: 7. The CDR3 sequence is 13 residues long.

Only a few counts were recorded for this clonotype. V and J are TRBV7-9 and TRBJ2-2; D unclear. The CDR3 is made up of 13 amino acids. V dropped 3 bases and J dropped 3 bases, with 5 bases sitting between them. Germline V gene lookup returns CDR1 SEHNR and CDR2 FQNEAQ (reference sequence). The CDR3 DNA sequence: TGTGCCAGCAGCTTTTTGGACACCGGGGAGCTGTTTTTT. It encodes CASSFLDTGELFF.

This chain connects TRBV29-1 to TRBJ2-5; D could derive from TRBD1 or TRBD2 (6 bases each). Germline lookup yields CDR1 SQVTM and CDR2 ANQGSEA. With 6 bases removed from V and 11 bases from J, the gap between germline ends came to 31 bases. This CDR3 contains 16 residues. In nucleotides, the CDR3 is TGCAGCGTCACAGGGCTAGCGAGTTTAAGGTTAGAGGCTCAGTACTTC. The encoded protein is CSVTGLASLRLEAQYF. Using reference TRBV29-1 and TRBJ2-5 for the parts outside the CDR3, the full variable domain is SAVISQKPSRDICQRGTSLTIQCQVDSQVTMMFWYRQQPGQSLTLIATANQGSEATYESGFVIDKFPISRPNLTFSTLTVSNMSPEDSSIYLCSVTGLASLRLEAQYFGPGTRLLVL.

V is TRBV25-1 and J is TRBJ2-3; 13 positions agree with TRBD2. The CDR3 contains 16 residues. From germline, CDR1 is MGHDK and CDR2 SYGVNS. The J segment lost 1 base and the V segment lost 4 bases, leaving 2 bases of the junction unmatched. The CDR3 region has the DNA TGTGCCAGCAGTGGAGGACTAGCGGGAGGCACAGATACGCAGTATTTT. Amino acids: CASSGGLAGGTDTQYF.

This clonotype was detected a few times. The chain recombines TRBV10-3 with TRBJ1-2; maybe TRBD1 (6 bases). The V gene lost 2 bases and the J gene lost 8 bases, with 12 bases spanning the gap. There are 13 residues in the CDR3. Germline V gene lookup returns CDR1 ENHRY and CDR2 SYGVKD. The CDR3 region is CAISETAGEGYTF. The CDR3, as DNA: TGTGCCATCAGTGAGACAGCAGGGGAAGGCTACACCTTC.

In its sample, this clonotype was seen many times. J is TRBJ2-7 and V is TRBV3-1; D perhaps matches TRBD1 (5 bases). The germline gives CDR1 LGHDT, CDR2 YNNKEL (reference sequence). The germline V and J ends were trimmed by 3 bases and 1 base, with 7 bases remaining between them. The CDR3 length is 13 residues. The CDR3 region has the DNA TGTGCCAGCAGCCACCAGGGATCCTACGAGCAGTACTTC. Translation gives CASSHQGSYEQYF.

This clonotype was counted a few times. The genes are TRBV2 and TRBJ1-6; 7 bases fit TRBD1. Germline CDR1 SNHLY, CDR2 FYNNEI. J was trimmed by 5 bases and V by 2 bases; bases with no gene match: 3. This CDR3 comprises 15 residues. Here the CDR3 DNA reads TGTGCCAGCAGTGAAAGGGGGCAGGATAATTCACCCCTCCACTTT. It yields the protein CASSERGQDNSPLHF.

In this sample, this clonotype turned up a few times. The chain couples TRBV5-1 to TRBJ2-1, with a tentative D call TRBD1 (6 bases). This CDR3 has 14 amino acids. Deletions cut 4 bases from V and 8 bases from J, with 16 bases between. Germline V gives CDR1 SGHRS, CDR2 YFSETQ. The CDR3 spells CASSLLTGSDEQFF. The CDR3 coding sequence is TGCGCCAGCAGCCTTTTGACAGGTTCCGATGAGCAGTTCTTC.

The chain uses TRBV20-1 and TRBJ2-7, with D unresolved. Per the germline V gene, CDR1 is DFQATT and CDR2 is SNEGSKA (reference sequence). CDR3 length equals 14 residues. V lost 4 bases, J lost 0 bases, and 13 bases lay in between. The CDR3 is CSATGNLVSYEQYF. CDR3 bases: TGCAGTGCTACGGGCAATTTGGTCTCCTACGAGCAGTACTTC.